This TCR beta chain is from a study of T cell responses to AZD1222 COVID-19 vaccine (dated by TCRdb to the early 2020s). About the study as a whole: Because spike-specific TCR depth and breadth did not differ between the two schedules, AZD1222 recipients who got a second dose at roughly 4 weeks were pooled with those who got a second dose at roughly 12 weeks. A total of more than 230 trial participants underwent TCR sequencing, of whom approximately 200 had received two doses of AZD1222 and about 25 had received two doses of the MenACWY control vaccine. Trial participants were enrolled by age into subgroups of 18-55, 56-69 and 70-plus years, and around 150, 28 and 57 TCR-sequenced participants, respectively, were included in these subgroups.

What the authors observed across the whole study: Because no day 14 peak-response samples were available, repertoires were characterized only after the peak T cell response. Most participants were white British and females outnumbered males, and the authors suggested that clonal diversity may have been underestimated. Conclusions about previously exposed vaccinees were limited because only six or seven AZD1222 recipients were SARS-CoV-2 seropositive at baseline. Reportedly, almost half of the unique spike-specific TCRs recognized epitopes lying outside the regions that are mutated in the B.1.351 and B.1.1.7 variants. After two AZD1222 doses, spike-specific TCR breadth and depth were significantly higher than at day 0 and than in MenACWY recipients. In the small 56-69-year group, the increase in depth fell short of significance, most likely because of low power. CD4 TCRs associated with the vaccine covered the entire spike protein, and the dominant responses were in regions 160-218 and 743-854.

The CDR3 regions of human TCRbeta chains were subjected to immunosequencing. Processing in the source paper ran as follows. TCRs in the repertoires were compared against a reference library of SARS-CoV-2-specific TCRs that had been generated with the MIRA antigen-specificity platform. Breadth was defined as the fraction of unique TCRs that were SARS-CoV-2-associated, and depth was defined as the fraction of total T cells that were SARS-CoV-2-associated. Using the MIRA data, each spike-specific TCR was assigned both to the spike region to which the TCR was reactive and to a CD4 or CD8 class. Log10-transformed breadth and depth values were compared by one-way ANOVA with Sidak's multiple comparisons tests. TCRdb re-hosts the immuneACCESS table, in-frame sequences only. Its copies lack some clones; in the studies checked, an unresolved V gene accounts for under half of them, and the cause for the rest is not known. V and J calls and clone size are those listed in that table; D and trimming were worked out from the DNA. The sample has roughly 150,000 clones on record, roughly 91% of them singletons. The ten largest account for about 9% of the sample.

The sample's time point, from its label and the paper: baseline before first vaccination. The vaccinee samples were drawn from two UK trials, COV001 and COV002, one of which was a single-blind randomized controlled phase 2/3 trial testing AZD1222 (ChAdOx1 nCoV-19) in healthy adults. For TCRbeta chain sequencing, PBMC samples were collected from trial participants at day 0 and at day 28 after the second dose. Inclusive of the bounding cysteine and phenylalanine, the CDR3 is 17 residues long. The entry retains the CDR3 DNA only, 51 bases that are in frame from base 1. After removal of 1 base from V and 2 bases from J, the junction retains 7 bases not matched to a gene. CDR1 and CDR2, per the germline V gene, are SGHAT and FQNNGV. About this clone itself: The target of this receptor is not known. No much larger clonotype is one base removed from it; base qualities were not supplied.

The chain employs TRBV11-2 and TRBJ2-3, with 9 middle bases fitting TRBD2. The origin of this receptor is an adult in good health. Source: peripheral blood, taken on day 0 of AZD1222 vaccination. The CDR3 protein is CASSLGVAGANTDTQYF. In nucleotides, the sequence is TGTGCCAGCAGCTTAGGAGTAGCGGGGGCCAACACAGATACGCAGTATTTT.